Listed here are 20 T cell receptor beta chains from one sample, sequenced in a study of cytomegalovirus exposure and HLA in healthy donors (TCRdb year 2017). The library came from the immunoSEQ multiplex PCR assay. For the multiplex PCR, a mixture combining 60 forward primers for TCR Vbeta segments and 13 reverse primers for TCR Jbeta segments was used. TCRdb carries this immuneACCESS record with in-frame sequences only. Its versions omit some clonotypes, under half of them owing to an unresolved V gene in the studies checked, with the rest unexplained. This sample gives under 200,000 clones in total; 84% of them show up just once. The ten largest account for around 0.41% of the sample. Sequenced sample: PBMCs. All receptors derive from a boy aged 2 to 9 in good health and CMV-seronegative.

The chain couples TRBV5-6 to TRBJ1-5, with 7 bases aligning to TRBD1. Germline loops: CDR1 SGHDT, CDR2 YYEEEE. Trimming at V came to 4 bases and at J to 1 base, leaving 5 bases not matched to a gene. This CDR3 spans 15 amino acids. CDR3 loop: CASSEWTGSNQPQHF. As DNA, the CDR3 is TGTGCCAGCAGCGAGTGGACAGGAAGCAATCAGCCCCAGCATTTT.

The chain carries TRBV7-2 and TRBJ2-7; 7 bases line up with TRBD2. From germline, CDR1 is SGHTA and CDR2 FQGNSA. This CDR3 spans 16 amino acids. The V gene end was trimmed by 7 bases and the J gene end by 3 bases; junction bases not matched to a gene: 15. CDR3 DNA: TGTGCCAGCACGTCCGGGAGGCTAGCGGCTAACTACGAGCAGTACTTC. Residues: CASTSGRLAANYEQYF. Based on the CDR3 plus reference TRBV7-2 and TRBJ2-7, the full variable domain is GAGVSQSPSNKVTEKGKDVELRCDPISGHTALYWYRQSLGQGLEFLIYFQGNSAPDKSGLPSDRFSAERTGGSVSTLTIQRTQQEDSAVYLCASTSGRLAANYEQYFGPGTRLTVT.

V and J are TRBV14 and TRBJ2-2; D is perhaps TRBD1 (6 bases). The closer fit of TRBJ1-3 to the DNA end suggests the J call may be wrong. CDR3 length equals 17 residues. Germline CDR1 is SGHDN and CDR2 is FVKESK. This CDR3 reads CASSRRQGTPTGNTIYF. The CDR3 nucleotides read TGTGCCAGCAGCCGGAGGCAGGGGACGCCCACTGGAAACACCATATATTTT.

DNA for the CDR3: TGCGCCAGCAGCCAAGAGTCCGAGACTAGCGGGGGACCGAGGATAAAGGCCCAGTACTTC. As protein: CASSQESETSGGPRIKAQYF. This rearrangement joins TRBV4-1 to TRBJ2-5; 12 bases fit TRBD2. Germline CDR1 MGHRA, CDR2 YSYEKL. The CDR3 has 20 amino acids. Losses at the gene ends were 0 bases for V and 9 bases for J; bases not matched to a gene: 20.

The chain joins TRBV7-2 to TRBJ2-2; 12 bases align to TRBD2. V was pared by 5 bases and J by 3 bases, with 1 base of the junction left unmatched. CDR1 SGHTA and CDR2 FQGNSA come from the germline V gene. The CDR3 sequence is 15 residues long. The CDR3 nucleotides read TGTGCCAGCAGCCGACTAGCGGGAGACACCGGGGAGCTGTTTTTT. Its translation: CASSRLAGDTGELFF. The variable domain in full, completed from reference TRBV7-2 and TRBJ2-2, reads GAGVSQSPSNKVTEKGKDVELRCDPISGHTALYWYRQSLGQGLEFLIYFQGNSAPDKSGLPSDRFSAERTGGSVSTLTIQRTQQEDSAVYLCASSRLAGDTGELFFGEGSRLTVL.

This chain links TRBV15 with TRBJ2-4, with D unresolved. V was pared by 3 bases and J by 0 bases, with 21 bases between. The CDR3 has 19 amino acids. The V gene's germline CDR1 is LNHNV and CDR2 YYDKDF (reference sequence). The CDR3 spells CATSSPTLHRSLAKNIQYF. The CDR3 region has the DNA TGTGCCACCAGCAGCCCTACCCTGCACCGTAGCCTAGCCAAAAACATTCAGTACTTC. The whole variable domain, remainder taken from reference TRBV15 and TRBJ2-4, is DAMVIQNPRYQVTQFGKPVTLSCSQTLNHNVMYWYQQKSSQAPKLLFHYYDKDFNNEADTPDNFQSRRPNTSFCFLDIRSPGLGDTAMYLCATSSPTLHRSLAKNIQYFGAGTRLSVL.

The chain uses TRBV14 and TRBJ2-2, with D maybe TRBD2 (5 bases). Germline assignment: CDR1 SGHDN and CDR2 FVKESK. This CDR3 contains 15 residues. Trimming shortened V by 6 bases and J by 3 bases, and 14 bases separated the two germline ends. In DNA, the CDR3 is TGTGCCAGCAGTCCAGCGAGCGGCTACACCGGGGAGCTGTTTTTT. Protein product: CASSPASGYTGELFF.

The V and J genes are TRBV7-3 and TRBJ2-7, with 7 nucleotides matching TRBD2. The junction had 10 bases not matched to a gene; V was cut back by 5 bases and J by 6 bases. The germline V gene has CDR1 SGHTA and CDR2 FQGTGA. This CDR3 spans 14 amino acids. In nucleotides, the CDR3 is TGTGCCAGCAGCCCCCTTGGGAGGGAAGGCGAGCAGTACTTC. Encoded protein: CASSPLGREGEQYF.

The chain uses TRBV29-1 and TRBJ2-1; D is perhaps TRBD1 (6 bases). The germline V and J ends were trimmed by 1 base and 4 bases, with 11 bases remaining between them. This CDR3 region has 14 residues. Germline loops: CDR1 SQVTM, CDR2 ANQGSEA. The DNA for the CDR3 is TGCAGCGTTGAAGTGAACAGGGATTACAATGAGCAGTTCTTC. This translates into CSVEVNRDYNEQFF.

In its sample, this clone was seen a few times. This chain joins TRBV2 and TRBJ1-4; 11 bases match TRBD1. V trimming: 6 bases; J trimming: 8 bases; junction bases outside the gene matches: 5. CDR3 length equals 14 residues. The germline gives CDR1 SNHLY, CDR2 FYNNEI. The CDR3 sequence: CASSSDRGREKLFF. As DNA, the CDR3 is TGTGCCAGCAGCTCGGACAGGGGGCGGGAAAAACTGTTTTTT. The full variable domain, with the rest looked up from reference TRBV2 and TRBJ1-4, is EPEVTQTPSHQVTQMGQEVILRCVPISNHLYFYWYRQILGQKVEFLVSFYNNEISEKSEIFDDQFSVERPDGSNFTLKIRSTKLEDSAMYFCASSSDRGREKLFFGSGTQLSVL.

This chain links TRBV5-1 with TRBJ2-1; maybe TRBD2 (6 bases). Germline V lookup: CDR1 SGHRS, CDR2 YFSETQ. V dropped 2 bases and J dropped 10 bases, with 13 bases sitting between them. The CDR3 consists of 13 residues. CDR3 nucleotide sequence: TGCGCCAGCAGCTTTGCGGGACTCACGGAGCAGTTCTTC. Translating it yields CASSFAGLTEQFF.

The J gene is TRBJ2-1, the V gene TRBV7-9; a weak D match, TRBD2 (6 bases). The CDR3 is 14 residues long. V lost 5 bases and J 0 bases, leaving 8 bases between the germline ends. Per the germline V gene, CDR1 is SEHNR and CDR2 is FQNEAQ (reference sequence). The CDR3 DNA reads TGTGCCAGCAGCCCCGGGAGCTCCTACAATGAGCAGTTCTTC. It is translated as CASSPGSSYNEQFF.

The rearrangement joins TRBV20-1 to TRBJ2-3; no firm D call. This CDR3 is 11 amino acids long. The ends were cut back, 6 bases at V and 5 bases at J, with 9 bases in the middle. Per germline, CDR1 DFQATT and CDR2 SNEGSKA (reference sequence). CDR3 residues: CSAPPGDTQYF. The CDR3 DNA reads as TGCAGTGCCCCACCGGGAGATACGCAGTATTTT.

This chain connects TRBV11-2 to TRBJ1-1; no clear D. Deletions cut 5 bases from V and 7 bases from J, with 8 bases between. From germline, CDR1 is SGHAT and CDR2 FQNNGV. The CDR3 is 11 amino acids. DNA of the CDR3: TGTGCCAGCAGCCCCTCAGGTGAAGCTTTCTTT. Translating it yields CASSPSGEAFF.

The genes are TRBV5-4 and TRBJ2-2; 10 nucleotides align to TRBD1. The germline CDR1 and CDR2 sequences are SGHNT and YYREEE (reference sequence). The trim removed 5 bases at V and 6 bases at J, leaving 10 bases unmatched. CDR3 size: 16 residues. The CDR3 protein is CASRDGTGAGPGELFF. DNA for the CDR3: TGTGCCAGCAGGGACGGGACAGGGGCAGGTCCCGGGGAGCTGTTTTTT. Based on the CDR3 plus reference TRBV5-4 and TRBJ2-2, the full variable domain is ETGVTQSPTHLIKTRGQQVTLRCSSQSGHNTVSWYQQALGQGPQFIFQYYREEENGRGNFPPRFSGLQFPNYSSELNVNALELDDSALYLCASRDGTGAGPGELFFGEGSRLTVL.

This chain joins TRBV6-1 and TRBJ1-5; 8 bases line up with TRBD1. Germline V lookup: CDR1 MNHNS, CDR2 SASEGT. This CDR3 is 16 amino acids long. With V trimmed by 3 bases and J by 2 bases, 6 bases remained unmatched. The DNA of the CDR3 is TGTGCCAGCAGTGATGAGGTGACAGGGGGCAATCAGCCCCAGCATTTT. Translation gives CASSDEVTGGNQPQHF.

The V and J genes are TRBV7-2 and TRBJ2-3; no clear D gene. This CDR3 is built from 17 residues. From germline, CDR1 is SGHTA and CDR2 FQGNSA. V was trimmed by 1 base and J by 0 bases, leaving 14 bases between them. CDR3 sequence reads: CASSLVVGVFSTDTQYF. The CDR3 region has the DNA TGTGCCAGCAGCTTAGTTGTAGGAGTTTTTAGCACAGATACGCAGTATTTT.

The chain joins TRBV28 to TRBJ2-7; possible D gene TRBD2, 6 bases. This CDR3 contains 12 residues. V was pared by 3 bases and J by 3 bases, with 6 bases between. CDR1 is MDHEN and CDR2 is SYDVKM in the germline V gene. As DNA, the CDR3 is TGTGCCAGCAGTTTGACTAGCTACGAGCAGTACTTC. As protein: CASSLTSYEQYF.

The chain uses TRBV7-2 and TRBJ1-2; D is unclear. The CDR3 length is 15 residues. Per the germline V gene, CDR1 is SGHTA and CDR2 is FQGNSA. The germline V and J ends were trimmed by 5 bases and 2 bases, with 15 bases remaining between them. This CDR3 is CASSPVLSVNYGYTF. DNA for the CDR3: TGTGCCAGCAGCCCCGTTTTGTCAGTCAACTATGGCTACACCTTC.

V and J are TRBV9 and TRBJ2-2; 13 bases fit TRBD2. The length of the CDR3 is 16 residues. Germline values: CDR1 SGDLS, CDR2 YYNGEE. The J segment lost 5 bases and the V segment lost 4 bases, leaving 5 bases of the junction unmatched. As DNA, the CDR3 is TGTGCCAGCAGCCCCGGACTAGCGGGAGTTACCGGGGAGCTGTTTTTT. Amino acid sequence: CASSPGLAGVTGELFF.